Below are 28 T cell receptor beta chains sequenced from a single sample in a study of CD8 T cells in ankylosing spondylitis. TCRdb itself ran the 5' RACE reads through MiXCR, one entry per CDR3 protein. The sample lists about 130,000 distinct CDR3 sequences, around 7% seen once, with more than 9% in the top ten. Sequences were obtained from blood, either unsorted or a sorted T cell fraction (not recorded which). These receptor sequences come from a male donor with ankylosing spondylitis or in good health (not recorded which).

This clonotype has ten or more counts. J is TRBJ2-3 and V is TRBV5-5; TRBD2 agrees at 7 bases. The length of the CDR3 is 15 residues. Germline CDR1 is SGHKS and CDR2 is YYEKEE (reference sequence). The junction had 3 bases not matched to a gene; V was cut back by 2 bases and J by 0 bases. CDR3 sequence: CASSFRRGSTDTQYF. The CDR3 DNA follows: TGTGCCAGCAGCTTTCGGCGGGGGAGCACAGATACGCAGTATTTT. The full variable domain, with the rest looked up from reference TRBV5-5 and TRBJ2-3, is DAGVTQSPTHLIKTRGQQVTLRCSPISGHKSVSWYQQVLGQGPQFIFQYYEKEERGRGNFPDRFSARQFPNYSSELNVNALLLGDSALYLCASSFRRGSTDTQYFGPGTRLTVL.

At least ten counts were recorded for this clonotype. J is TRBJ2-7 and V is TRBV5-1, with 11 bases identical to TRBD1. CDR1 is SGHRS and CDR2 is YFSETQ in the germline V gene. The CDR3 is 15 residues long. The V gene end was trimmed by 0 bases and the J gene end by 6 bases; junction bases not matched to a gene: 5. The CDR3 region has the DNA TGCGCCAGCAGCTTGGTTGGACAGGGGGCTCGCGAGCAGTACTTC. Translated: CASSLVGQGAREQYF.

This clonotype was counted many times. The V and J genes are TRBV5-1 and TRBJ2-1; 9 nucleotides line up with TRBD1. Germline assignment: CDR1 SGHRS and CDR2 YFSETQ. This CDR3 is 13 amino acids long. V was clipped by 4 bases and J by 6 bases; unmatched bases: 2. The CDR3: CASSRTGVNEQFF. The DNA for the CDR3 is TGCGCCAGCAGCAGGACAGGGGTCAATGAGCAGTTCTTC. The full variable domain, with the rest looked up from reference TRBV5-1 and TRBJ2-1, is KAGVTQTPRYLIKTRGQQVTLSCSPISGHRSVSWYQQTPGQGLQFLFEYFSETQRNKGNFPGRFSGRQFSNSRSEMNVSTLELGDSALYLCASSRTGVNEQFFGPGTRLTVL.

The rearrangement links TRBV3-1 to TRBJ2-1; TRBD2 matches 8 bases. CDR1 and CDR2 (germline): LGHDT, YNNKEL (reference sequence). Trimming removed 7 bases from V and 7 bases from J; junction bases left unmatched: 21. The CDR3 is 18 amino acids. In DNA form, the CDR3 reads TGTGCCAGCACCCAGCTGGCTTTGGGCGGGGGGCGTTCGAATGAGCAGTTCTTC. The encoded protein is CASTQLALGGGRSNEQFF.

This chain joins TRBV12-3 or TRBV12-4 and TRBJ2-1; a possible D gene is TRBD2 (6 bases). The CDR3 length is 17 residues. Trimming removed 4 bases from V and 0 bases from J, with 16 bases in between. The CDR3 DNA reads TGTGCCAGCAGTTCGGATGGCGGGATCTTCTCCTACAATGAGCAGTTCTTC. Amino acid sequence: CASSSDGGIFSYNEQFF.

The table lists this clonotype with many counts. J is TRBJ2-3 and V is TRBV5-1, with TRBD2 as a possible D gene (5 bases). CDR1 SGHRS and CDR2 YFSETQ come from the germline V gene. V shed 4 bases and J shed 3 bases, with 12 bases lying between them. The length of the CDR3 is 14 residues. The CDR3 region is CASSVAPGTDTQYF. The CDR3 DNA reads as TGCGCCAGCAGCGTTGCCCCGGGAACAGATACGCAGTATTTT.

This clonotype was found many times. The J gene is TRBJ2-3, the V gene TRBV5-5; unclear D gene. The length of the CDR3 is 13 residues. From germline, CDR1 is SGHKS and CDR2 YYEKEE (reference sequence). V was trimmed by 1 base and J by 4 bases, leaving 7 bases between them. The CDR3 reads CASSLTLADTQYF. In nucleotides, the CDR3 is TGTGCCAGCAGCTTGACCCTCGCAGATACGCAGTATTTT. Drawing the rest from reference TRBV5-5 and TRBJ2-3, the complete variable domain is DAGVTQSPTHLIKTRGQQVTLRCSPISGHKSVSWYQQVLGQGPQFIFQYYEKEERGRGNFPDRFSARQFPNYSSELNVNALLLGDSALYLCASSLTLADTQYFGPGTRLTVL.

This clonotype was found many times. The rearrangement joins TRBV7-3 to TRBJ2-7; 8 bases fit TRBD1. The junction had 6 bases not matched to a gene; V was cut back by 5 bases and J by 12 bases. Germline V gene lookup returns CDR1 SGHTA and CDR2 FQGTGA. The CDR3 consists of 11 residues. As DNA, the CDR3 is TGTGCCAGCAGCCCAGGACAGGGCCTGTACTTC. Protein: CASSPGQGLYF. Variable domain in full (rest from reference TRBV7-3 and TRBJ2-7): GAGVSQTPSNKVTEKGKYVELRCDPISGHTALYWYRQSLGQGPEFLIYFQGTGAADDSGLPNDRFFAVRPEGSVSTLKIQRTERGDSAVYLCASSPGQGLYFGPGTRLTVT.

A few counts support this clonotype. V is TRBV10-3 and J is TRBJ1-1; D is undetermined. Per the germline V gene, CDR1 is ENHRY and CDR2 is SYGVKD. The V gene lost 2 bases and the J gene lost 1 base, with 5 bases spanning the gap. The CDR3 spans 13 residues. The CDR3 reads CAISEKGNTEAFF. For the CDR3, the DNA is TGTGCCATCAGTGAGAAAGGGAACACTGAAGCTTTCTTT.

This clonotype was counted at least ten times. The CDR3 reads CASSESQGTTDTQYF. The CDR3 DNA follows: TGCGCCAGCAGTGAGTCACAGGGTACCACAGATACGCAGTATTTT. The chain couples TRBV10-2 to TRBJ2-3, with D perhaps TRBD1 (6 bases). Per germline, CDR1 WSHSY and CDR2 SAAADI. V was cut by 0 bases and J by 2 bases, with 9 bases left in between. There are 15 residues in the CDR3.

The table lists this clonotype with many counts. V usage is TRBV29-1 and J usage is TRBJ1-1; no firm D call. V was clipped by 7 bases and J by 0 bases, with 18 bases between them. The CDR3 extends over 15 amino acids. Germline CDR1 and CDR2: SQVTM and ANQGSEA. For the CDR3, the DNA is TGCAGCGCACGTGCCTTTGGGAACATGAACACTGAAGCTTTCTTT. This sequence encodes CSARAFGNMNTEAFF.

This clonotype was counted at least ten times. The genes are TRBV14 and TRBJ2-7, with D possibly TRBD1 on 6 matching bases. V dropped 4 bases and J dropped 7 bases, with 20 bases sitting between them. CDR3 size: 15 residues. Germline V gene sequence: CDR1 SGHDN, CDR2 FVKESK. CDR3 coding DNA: TGTGCCAGCAGCCGCATCCCGGCAGGGGCTCTGGAGCAGTACTTC. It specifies CASSRIPAGALEQYF.

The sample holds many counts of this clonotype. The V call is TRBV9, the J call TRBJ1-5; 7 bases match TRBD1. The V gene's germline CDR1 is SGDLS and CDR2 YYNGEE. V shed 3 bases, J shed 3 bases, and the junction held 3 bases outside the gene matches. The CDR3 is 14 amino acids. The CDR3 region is CASSAGTDNQPQHF. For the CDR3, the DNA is TGTGCCAGCAGCGCCGGGACAGACAATCAGCCCCAGCATTTT.

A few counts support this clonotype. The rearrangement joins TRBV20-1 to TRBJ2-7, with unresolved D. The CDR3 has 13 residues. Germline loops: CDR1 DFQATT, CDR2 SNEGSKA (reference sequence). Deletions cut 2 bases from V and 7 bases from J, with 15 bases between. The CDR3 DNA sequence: TGCAGTGCTAGATCGACCCCATTTTGGGAGCAGTACTTC. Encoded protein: CSARSTPFWEQYF.

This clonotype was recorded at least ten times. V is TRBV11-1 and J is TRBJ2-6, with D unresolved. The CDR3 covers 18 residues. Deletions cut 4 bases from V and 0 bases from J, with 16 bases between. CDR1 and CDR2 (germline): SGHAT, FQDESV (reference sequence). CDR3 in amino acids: CASSSQGIRHSGANVLTF. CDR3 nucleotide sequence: TGTGCCAGCAGCTCGCAAGGAATAAGGCACTCTGGGGCCAACGTCCTGACTTTC.

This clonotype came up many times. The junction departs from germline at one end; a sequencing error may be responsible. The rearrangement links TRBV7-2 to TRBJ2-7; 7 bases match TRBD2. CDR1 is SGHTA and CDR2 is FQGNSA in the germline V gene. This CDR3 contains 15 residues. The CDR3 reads CASSLAGGSSYEQYF. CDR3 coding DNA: TGTGCCAGCAGTTTAGCGGGCGGGAGCTCCTACGAGCAGTACTTC.

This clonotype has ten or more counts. CDR3 in DNA: TGCGCCAGCAGCCCCGGACAGGGCCAATGGGAAAAACTGTTTTTT. Protein sequence: CASSPGQGQWEKLFF. The J gene is TRBJ1-4, the V gene TRBV5-1, with 8 bases matching TRBD1. Germline V gene sequence: CDR1 SGHRS, CDR2 YFSETQ. V was clipped by 4 bases and J by 8 bases; unmatched bases: 10. The CDR3 totals 15 residues.

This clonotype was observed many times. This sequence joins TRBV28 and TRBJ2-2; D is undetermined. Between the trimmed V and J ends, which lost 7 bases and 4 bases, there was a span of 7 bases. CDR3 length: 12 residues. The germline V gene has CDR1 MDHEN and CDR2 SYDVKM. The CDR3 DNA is TGTGCCAGCATGTGGGGCACCGGGGAGCTGTTTTTT. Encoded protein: CASMWGTGELFF.

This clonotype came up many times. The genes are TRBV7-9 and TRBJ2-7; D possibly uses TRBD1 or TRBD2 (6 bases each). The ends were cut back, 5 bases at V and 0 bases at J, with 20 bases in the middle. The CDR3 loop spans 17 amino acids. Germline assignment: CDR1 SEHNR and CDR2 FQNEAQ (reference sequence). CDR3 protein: CASSPINRQDYSYEQYF. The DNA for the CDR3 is TGTGCCAGCAGCCCGATCAACCGACAGGACTACTCCTACGAGCAGTACTTC.

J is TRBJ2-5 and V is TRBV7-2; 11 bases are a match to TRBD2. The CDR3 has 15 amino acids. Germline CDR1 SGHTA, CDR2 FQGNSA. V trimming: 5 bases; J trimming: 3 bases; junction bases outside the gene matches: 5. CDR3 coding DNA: TGTGCCAGCAGCCCTCAACTAGCGGGAGAAGAGACCCAGTACTTC. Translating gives CASSPQLAGEETQYF. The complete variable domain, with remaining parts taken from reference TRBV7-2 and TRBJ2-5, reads GAGVSQSPSNKVTEKGKDVELRCDPISGHTALYWYRQSLGQGLEFLIYFQGNSAPDKSGLPSDRFSAERTGGSVSTLTIQRTQQEDSAVYLCASSPQLAGEETQYFGPGTRLLVL.

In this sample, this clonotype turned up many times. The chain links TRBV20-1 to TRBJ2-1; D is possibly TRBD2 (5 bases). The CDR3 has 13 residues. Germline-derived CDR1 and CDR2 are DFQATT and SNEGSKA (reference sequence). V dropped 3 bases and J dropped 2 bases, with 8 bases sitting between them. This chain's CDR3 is CSASAGTYNEQFF. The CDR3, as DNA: TGCAGTGCTAGTGCCGGGACCTACAATGAGCAGTTCTTC.

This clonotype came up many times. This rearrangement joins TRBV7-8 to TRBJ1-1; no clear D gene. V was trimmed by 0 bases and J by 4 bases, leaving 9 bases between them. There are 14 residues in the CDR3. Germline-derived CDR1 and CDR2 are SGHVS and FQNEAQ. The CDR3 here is CASSLAGGSTEAFF. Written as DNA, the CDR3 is TGTGCCAGCAGCTTAGCCGGCGGGTCCACTGAAGCTTTCTTT.

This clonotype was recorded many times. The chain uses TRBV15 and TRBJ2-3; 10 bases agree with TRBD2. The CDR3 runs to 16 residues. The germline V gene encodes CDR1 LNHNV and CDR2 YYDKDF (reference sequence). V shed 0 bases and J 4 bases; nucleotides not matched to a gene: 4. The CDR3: CATSRDLSGGADTQYF. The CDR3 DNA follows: TGTGCCACCAGCAGAGATCTAAGCGGGGGGGCAGATACGCAGTATTTT.

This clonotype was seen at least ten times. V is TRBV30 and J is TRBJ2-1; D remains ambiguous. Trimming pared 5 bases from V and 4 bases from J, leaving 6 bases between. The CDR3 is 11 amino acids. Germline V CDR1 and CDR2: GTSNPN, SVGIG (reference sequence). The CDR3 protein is CAWGSYNEQFF. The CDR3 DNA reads TGTGCCTGGGGAAGTTACAATGAGCAGTTCTTC.

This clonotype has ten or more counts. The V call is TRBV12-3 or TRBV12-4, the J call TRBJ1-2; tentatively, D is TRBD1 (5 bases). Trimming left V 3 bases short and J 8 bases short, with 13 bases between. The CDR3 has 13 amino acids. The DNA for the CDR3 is TGTGCCAGCAGTTTCGGAGGGGCGAGCGGCTACACCTTC. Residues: CASSFGGASGYTF.

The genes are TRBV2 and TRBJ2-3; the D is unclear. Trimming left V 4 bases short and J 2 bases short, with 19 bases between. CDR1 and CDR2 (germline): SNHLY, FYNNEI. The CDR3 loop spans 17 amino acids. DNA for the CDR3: TGTGCCAGCAGTGTACCCCTGGGCCAAGCTCACACAGATACGCAGTATTTT. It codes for CASSVPLGQAHTDTQYF.

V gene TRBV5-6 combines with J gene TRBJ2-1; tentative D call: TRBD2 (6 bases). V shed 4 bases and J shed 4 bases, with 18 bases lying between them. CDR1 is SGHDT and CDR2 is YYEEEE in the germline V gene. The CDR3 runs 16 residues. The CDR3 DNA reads TGTGCCAGCAGCCTCCTGGGGCGGGGCCCTTACAATGAGCAGTTCTTC. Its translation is CASSLLGRGPYNEQFF.

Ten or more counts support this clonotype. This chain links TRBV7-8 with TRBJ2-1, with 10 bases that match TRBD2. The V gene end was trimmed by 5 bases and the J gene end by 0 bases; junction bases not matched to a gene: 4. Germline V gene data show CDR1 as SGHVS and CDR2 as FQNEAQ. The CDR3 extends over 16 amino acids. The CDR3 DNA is TGTGCCAGCAGCACTATAGCGGGAGGCTCCTACAATGAGCAGTTCTTC. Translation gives CASSTIAGGSYNEQFF.